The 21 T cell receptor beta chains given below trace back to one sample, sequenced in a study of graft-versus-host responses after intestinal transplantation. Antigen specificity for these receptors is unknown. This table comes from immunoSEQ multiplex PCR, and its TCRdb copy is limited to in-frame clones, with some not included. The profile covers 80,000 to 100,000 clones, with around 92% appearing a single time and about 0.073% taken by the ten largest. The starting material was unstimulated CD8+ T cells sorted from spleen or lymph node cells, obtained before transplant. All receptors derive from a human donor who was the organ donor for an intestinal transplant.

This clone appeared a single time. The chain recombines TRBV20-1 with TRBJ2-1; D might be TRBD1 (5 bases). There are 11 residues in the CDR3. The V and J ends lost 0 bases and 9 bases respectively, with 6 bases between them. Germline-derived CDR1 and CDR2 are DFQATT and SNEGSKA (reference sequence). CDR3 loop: CSARDGAEQFF. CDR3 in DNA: TGCAGTGCTAGAGATGGGGCTGAGCAGTTCTTC.

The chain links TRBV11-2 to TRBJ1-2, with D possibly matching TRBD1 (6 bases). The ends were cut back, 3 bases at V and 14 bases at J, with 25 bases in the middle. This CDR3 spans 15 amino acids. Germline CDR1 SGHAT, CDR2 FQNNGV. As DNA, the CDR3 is TGTGCCAGCAGCTTTTTTCGGGACACTCCTTCTCTAAGGACCTTC. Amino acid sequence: CASSFFRDTPSLRTF.

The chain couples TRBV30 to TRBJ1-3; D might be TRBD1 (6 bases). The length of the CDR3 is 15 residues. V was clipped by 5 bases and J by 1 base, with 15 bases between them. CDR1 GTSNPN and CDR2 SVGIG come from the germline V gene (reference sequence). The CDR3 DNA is TGTGCCTGGCCCACGGACAGTTTTTCTGGAAACACCATATATTTT. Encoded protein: CAWPTDSFSGNTIYF. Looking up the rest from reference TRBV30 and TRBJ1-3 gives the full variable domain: SQTIHQWPATLVQPVGSPLSLECTVEGTSNPNLYWYRQAAGRGLQLLFYSVGIGQISSEVPQNLSASRPQDRQFILSSKKLLLSDSGFYLCAWPTDSFSGNTIYFGEGSWLTVV.

The CDR3 here is CASSPGQGTNEKLFF. DNA of the CDR3: TGTGCCAGCAGCCCCGGACAGGGAACTAATGAAAAACTGTTTTTT. This chain links TRBV9 with TRBJ1-4, with 8 bases aligning to TRBD1. The germline gives CDR1 SGDLS, CDR2 YYNGEE. With V trimmed by 4 bases and J by 1 base, 3 bases remained unmatched. CDR3 size: 15 residues.

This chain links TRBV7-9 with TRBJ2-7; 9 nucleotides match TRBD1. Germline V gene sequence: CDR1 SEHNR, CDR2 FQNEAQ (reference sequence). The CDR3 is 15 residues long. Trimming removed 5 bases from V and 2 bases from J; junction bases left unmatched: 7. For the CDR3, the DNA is TGTGCCAGCAGCCACCGGGACAGGGTGCCCTACGAGCAGTACTTC. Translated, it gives CASSHRDRVPYEQYF.

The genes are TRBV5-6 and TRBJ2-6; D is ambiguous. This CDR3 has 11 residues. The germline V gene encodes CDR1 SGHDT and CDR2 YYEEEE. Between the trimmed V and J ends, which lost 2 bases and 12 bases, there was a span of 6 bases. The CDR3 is CASSFGSVLTF. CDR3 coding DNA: TGTGCCAGCAGCTTCGGGTCCGTCCTGACTTTC.

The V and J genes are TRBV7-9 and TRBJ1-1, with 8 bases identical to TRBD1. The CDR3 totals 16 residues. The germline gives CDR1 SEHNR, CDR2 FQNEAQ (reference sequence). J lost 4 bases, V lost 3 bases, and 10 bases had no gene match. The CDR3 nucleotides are TGTGCCAGCAGCTTCCCCACTCGGACAGGGAGCACTGAAGCTTTCTTT. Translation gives CASSFPTRTGSTEAFF.

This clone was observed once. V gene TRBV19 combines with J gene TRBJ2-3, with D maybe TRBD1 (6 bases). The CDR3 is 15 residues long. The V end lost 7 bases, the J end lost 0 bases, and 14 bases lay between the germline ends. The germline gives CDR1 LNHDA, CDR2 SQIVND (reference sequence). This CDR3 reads CASNTGQPSTDTQYF. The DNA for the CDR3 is TGTGCCAGTAACACGGGACAACCTAGCACAGATACGCAGTATTTT. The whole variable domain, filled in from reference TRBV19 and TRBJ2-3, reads DGGITQSPKYLFRKEGQNVTLSCEQNLNHDAMYWYRQDPGQGLRLIYYSQIVNDFQKGDIAEGYSVSREKKESFPLTVTSAQKNPTAFYLCASNTGQPSTDTQYFGPGTRLTVL.

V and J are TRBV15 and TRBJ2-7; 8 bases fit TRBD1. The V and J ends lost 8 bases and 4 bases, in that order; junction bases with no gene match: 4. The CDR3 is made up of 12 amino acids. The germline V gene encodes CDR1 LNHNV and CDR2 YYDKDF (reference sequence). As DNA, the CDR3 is TGTGCCACCGGGGACAGGAGGTACGAGCAGTACTTC. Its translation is CATGDRRYEQYF. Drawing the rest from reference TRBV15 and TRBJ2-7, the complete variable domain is DAMVIQNPRYQVTQFGKPVTLSCSQTLNHNVMYWYQQKSSQAPKLLFHYYDKDFNNEADTPDNFQSRRPNTSFCFLDIRSPGLGDTAMYLCATGDRRYEQYFGPGTRLTVT.

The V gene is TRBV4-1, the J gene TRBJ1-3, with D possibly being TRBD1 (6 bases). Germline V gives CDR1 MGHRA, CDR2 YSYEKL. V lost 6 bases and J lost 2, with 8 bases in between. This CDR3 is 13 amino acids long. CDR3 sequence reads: CASSPGAGNTIYF. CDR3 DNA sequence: TGCGCCAGCAGTCCAGGGGCTGGAAACACCATATATTTT.

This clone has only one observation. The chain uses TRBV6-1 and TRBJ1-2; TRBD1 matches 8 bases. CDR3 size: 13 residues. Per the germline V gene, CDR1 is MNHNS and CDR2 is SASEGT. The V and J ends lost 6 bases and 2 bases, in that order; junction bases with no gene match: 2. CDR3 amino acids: CASRRTGNYGYTF. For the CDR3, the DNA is TGTGCCAGCAGAAGGACAGGGAACTATGGCTACACCTTC.

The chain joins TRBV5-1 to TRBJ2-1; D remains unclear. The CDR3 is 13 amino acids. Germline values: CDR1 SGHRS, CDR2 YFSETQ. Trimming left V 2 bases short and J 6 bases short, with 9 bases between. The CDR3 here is CASSFEASNEQFF. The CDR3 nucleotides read TGCGCCAGCAGCTTTGAGGCGAGCAATGAGCAGTTCTTC. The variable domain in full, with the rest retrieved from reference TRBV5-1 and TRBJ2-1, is KAGVTQTPRYLIKTRGQQVTLSCSPISGHRSVSWYQQTPGQGLQFLFEYFSETQRNKGNFPGRFSGRQFSNSRSEMNVSTLELGDSALYLCASSFEASNEQFFGPGTRLTVL.

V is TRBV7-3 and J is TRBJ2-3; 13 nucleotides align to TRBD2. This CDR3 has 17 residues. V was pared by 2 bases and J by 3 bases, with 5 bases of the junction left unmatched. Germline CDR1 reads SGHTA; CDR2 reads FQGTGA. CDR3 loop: CASSLGRLAGGTDTQYF. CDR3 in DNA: TGTGCCAGCAGCTTAGGAAGACTAGCGGGGGGAACAGATACGCAGTATTTT.

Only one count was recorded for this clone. This CDR3 is CAIRDREGTDTQYF. The CDR3 nucleotides are TGTGCCATCAGGGACAGGGAGGGCACAGATACGCAGTATTTT. The chain uses TRBV10-3 and TRBJ2-3; 8 positions match TRBD1. CDR1 is ENHRY, CDR2 SYGVKD, per germline. J gave up 1 base and V 6 bases, and 3 bases lay outside the gene matches. This CDR3 has 14 amino acids.

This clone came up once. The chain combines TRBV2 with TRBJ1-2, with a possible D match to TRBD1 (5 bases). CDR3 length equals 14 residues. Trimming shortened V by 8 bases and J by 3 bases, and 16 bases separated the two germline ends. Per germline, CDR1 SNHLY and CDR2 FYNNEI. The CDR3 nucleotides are TGTGCCAGCTTCAACTACGCGGGGGACTATGGCTACACCTTC. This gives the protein CASFNYAGDYGYTF.

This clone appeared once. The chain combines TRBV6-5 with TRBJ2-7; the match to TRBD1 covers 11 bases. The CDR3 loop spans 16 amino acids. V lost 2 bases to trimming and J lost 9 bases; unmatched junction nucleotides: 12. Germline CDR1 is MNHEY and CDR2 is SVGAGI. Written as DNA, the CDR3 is TGTGCCAGCAGTTACCGCAAGGACAGGGGGCTAAGTGGGCAGTACTTC. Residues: CASSYRKDRGLSGQYF.

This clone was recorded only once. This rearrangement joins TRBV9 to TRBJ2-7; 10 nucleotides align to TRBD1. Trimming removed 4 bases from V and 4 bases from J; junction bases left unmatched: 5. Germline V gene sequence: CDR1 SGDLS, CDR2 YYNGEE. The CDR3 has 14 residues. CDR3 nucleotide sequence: TGTGCCAGCAGCCCACGGGACAGGGGTTACGAGCAGTACTTC. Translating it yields CASSPRDRGYEQYF.

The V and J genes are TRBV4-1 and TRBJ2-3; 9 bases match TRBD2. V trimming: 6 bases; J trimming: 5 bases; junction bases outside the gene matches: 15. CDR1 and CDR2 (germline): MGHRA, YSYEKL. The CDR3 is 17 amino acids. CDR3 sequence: CASSPLNGGGAKDTQYF. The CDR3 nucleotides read TGCGCCAGCAGTCCCCTCAATGGCGGGGGGGCAAAAGATACGCAGTATTTT.

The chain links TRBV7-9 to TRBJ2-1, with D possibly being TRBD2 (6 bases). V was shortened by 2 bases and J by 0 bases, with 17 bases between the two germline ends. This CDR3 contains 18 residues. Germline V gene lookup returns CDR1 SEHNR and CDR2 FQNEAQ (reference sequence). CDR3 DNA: TGTGCCAGCAGCTTACATCTGGACTATCGGAGCTCCTACAATGAGCAGTTCTTC. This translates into CASSLHLDYRSSYNEQFF.

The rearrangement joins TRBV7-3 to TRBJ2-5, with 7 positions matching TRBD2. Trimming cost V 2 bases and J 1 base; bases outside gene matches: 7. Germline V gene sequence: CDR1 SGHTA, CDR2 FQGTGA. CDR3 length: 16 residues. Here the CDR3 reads CASSLLGSGLQETQYF. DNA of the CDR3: TGTGCCAGCAGCTTATTAGGTAGCGGGCTCCAAGAGACCCAGTACTTC.

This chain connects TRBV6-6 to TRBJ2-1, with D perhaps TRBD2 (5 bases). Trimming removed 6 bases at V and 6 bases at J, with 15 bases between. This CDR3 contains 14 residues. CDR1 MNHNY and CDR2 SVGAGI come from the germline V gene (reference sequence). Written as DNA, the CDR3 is TGTGCCAGCAGCACTCACCCCCGGGGCAATGAGCAGTTCTTC. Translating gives CASSTHPRGNEQFF.